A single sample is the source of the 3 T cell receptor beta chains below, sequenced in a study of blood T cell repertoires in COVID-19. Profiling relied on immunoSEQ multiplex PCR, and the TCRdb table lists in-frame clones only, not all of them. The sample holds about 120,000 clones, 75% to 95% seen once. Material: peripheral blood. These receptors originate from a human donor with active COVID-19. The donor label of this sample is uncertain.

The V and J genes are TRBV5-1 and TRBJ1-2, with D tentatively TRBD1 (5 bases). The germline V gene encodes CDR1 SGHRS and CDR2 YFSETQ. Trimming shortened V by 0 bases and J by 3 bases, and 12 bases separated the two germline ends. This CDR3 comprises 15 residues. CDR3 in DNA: TGCGCCAGCAGCTTGGATCCAGGGAACTACTATGGCTACACCTTC. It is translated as CASSLDPGNYYGYTF.

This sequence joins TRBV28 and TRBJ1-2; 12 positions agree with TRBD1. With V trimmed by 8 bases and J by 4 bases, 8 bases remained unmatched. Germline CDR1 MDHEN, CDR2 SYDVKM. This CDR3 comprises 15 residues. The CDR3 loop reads CASSGTGGFVYGYTF. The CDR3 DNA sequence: TGTGCCAGCTCCGGGACAGGGGGCTTCGTCTATGGCTACACCTTC.

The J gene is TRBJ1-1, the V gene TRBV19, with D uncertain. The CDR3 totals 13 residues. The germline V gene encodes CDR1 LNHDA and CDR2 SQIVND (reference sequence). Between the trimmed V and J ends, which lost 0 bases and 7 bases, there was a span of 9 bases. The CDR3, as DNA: TGTGCCAGTAGTATAGATCACGGGATTGAAGCTTTCTTT. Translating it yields CASSIDHGIEAFF.